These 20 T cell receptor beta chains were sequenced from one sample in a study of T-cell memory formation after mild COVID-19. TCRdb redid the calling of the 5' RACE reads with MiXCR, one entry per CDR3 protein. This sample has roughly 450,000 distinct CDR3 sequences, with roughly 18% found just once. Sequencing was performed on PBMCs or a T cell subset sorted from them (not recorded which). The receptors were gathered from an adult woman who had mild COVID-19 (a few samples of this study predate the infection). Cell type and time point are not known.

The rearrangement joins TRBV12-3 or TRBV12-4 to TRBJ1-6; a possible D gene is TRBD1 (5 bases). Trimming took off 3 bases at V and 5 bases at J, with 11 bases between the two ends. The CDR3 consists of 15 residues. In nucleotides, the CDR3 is TGTGCCAGCAGTTTTAGCGGACAAAATAATTCACCCCTCCACTTT. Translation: CASSFSGQNNSPLHF.

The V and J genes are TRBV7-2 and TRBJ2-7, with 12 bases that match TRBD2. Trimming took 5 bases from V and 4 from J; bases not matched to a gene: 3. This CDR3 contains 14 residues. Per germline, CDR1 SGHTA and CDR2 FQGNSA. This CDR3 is CASSATSGRYEQYF. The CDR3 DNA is TGTGCCAGCAGCGCGACTAGCGGGAGATACGAGCAGTACTTC.

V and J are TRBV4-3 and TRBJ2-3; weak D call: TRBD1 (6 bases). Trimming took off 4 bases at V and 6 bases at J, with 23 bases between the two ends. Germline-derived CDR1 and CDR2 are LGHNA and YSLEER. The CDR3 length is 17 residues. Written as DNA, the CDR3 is TGCGCCAGCAGCCCCAGGATTCTAGGGGGACAAGCGGATACGCAGTATTTT. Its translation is CASSPRILGGQADTQYF.

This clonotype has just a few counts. The CDR3 region is CASSFKGARGYSNQPQHF. As DNA, the CDR3 is TGTGCCAGCAGTTTCAAGGGGGCAAGGGGCTATAGCAATCAGCCCCAGCATTTT. The V gene is TRBV12-3 or TRBV12-4, the J gene TRBJ1-5; 7 bases are a match to TRBD1. The CDR3 has 18 residues. The J segment lost 0 bases and the V segment lost 3 bases, leaving 11 bases of the junction unmatched.

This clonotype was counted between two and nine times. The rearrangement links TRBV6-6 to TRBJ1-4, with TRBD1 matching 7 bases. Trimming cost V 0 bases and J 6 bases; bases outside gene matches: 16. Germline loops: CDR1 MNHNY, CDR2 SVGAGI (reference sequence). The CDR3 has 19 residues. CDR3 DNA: TGTGCCAGCAGTTACTCGTTTCGGAGGCAGGGAACAGGGGATGAAAAACTGTTTTTT. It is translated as CASSYSFRRQGTGDEKLFF.

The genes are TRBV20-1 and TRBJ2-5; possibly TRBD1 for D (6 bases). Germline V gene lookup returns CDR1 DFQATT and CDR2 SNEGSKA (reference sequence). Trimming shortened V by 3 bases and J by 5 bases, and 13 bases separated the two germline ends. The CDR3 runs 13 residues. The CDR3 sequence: CSARLQGWETQYF. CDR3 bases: TGCAGTGCTAGGCTACAGGGTTGGGAGACCCAGTACTTC.

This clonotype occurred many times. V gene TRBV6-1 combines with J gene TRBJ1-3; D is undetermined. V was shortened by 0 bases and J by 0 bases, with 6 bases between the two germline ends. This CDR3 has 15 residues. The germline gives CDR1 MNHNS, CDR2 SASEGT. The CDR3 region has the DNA TGTGCCAGCAGTGAAGCCCCGAGCTCTGGAAACACCATATATTTT. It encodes CASSEAPSSGNTIYF.

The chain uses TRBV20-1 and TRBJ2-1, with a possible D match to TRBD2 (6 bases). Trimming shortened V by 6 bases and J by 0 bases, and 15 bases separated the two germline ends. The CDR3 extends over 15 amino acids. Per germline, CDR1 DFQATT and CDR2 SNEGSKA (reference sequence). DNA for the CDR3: TGCAGTGCCTCCGCCGGGGGAAGCTCCTACAATGAGCAGTTCTTC. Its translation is CSASAGGSSYNEQFF.

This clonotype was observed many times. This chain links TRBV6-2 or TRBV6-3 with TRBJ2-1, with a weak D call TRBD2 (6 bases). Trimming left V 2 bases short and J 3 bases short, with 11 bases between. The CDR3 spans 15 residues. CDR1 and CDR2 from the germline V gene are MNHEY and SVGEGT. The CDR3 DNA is TGTGCCAGCAGTTACGGGAGCGGGTACTACAATGAGCAGTTCTTC. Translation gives CASSYGSGYYNEQFF.

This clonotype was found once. The CDR3 bases are TGCAGTGCTCAACGGACTAGCGGGGCCACAGATACGCAGTATTTT. It encodes CSAQRTSGATDTQYF. V is TRBV20-1 and J is TRBJ2-3; the match to TRBD2 covers 12 bases. The ends lost 5 bases at V and 2 bases at J; junction bases unmatched: 5. Germline V CDR1 and CDR2: DFQATT, SNEGSKA (reference sequence). This CDR3 region has 15 residues.

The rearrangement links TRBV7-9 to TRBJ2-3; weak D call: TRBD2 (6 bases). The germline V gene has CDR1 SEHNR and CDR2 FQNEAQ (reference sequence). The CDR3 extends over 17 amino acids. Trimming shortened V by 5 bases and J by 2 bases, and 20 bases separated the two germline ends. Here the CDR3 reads CASSPSFGGAYTDTQYF. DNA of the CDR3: TGTGCCAGCAGCCCAAGTTTCGGCGGGGCCTACACAGATACGCAGTATTTT.

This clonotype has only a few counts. CDR3 protein: CASTHLSWGRTDTQYF. CDR3 DNA sequence: TGTGCCAGCACCCATCTCTCGTGGGGCCGCACAGATACGCAGTATTTT. This chain uses TRBV6-1 with TRBJ2-3; D is possibly TRBD1 (5 bases). V was pared by 7 bases and J by 1 base, with 18 bases between. This CDR3 has 16 amino acids. From germline, CDR1 is MNHNS and CDR2 SASEGT.

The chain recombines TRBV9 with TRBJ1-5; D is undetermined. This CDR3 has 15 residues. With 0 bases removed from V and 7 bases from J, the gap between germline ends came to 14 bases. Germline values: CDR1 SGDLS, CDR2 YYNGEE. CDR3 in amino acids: CASSVAAGSGQPQHF. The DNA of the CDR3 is TGTGCCAGCAGCGTAGCAGCAGGCTCGGGGCAGCCCCAGCATTTT.

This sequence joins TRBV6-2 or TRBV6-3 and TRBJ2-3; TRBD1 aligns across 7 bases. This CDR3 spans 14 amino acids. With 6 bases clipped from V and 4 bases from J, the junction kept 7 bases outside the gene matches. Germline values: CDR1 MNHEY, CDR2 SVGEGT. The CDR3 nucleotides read TGTGCCAGCAGCAGTGACAGGGCCTCAGATACGCAGTATTTT. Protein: CASSSDRASDTQYF.

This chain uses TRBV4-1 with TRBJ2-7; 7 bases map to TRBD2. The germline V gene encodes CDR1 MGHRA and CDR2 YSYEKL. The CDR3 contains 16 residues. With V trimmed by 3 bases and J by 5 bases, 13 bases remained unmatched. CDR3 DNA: TGCGCCAGCAGCCAGGAGGGATACGGGAGGATCGACGAGCAGTACTTC. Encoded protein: CASSQEGYGRIDEQYF.

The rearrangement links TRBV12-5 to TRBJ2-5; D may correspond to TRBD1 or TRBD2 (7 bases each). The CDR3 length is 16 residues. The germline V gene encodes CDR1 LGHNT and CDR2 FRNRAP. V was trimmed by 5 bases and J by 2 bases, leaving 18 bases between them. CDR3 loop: CASGHPDREGQETQYF. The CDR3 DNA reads TGTGCTAGTGGTCACCCTGACAGGGAGGGACAAGAGACCCAGTACTTC.

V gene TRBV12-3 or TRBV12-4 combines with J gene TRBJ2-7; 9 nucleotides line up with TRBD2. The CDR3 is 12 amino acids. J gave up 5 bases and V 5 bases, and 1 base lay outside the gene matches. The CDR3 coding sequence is TGTGCCAGCAGTCGACTAGCGGACGAGCAGTACTTC. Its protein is CASSRLADEQYF.

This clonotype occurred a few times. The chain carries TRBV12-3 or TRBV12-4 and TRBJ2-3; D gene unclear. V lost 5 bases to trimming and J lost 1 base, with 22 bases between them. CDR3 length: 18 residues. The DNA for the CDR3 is TGTGCCAGCAGTCCCCCTGATGAGGAGCGAGTAGGCACAGATACGCAGTATTTT. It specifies CASSPPDEERVGTDTQYF.

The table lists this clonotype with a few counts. The CDR3 DNA follows: TGTGCCAGCTCACCACCGGGCTTATGGAACGAGCAGTACTTC. It encodes CASSPPGLWNEQYF. The chain employs TRBV18 and TRBJ2-7; D gene uncertain. From germline, CDR1 is KGHSH and CDR2 LQKENI. V lost 0 bases and J lost 5, with 11 bases in between. The CDR3 is 14 amino acids.

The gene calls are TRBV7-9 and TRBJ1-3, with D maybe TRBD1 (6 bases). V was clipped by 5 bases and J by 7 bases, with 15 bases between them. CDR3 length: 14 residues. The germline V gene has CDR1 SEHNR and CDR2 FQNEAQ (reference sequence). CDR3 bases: TGTGCCAGCAGCCAAAAGGGGGAAAGGAACACCATATATTTT. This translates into CASSQKGERNTIYF.